The T cell receptor beta chain described here comes from a study of PD-1 blockade in classical Hodgkin lymphoma. Using immunoSEQ multiplex PCR, the repertoire was profiled, and TCRdb retains in-frame clones only, with some absent. The repertoire consists of 100,000 to 120,000 clones, with nearly 90% occurring once and the leading ten covering 15% to 20%. Every patient relapsed after autologous stem cell transplantation, and brentuximab vedotin exposure varied. V trimming: 2 bases; J trimming: 6 bases; junction bases outside the gene matches: 1. Germline CDR1 and CDR2: SGHNT and YYREEE (reference sequence). The CDR3 contains 14 residues.

The sample in question was peripheral blood mononuclear cells (PBMCs), obtained before the second cycle of nivolumab. This chain links TRBV5-4 with TRBJ1-4, with 10 bases matching TRBD1. The receptor was derived from a human donor with classical Hodgkin lymphoma. As DNA, the CDR3 is TGTGCCAGCAGCTTTGGGACAGGGGATGAAAAACTGTTTTTT. Amino acids: CASSFGTGDEKLFF.